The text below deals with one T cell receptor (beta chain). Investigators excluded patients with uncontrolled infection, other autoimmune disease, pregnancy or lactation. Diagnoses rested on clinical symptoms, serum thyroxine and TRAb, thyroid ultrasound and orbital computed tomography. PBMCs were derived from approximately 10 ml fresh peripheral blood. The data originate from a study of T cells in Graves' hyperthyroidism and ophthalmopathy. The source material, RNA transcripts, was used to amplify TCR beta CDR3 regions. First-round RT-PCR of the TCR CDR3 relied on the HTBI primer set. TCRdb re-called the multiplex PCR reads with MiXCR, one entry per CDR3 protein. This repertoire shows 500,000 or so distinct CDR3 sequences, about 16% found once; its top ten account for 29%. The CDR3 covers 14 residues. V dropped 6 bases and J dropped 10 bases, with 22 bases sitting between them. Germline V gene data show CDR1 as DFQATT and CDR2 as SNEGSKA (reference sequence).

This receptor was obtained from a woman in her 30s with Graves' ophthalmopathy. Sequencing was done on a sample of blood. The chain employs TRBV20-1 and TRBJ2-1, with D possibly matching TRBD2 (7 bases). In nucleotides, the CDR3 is TGCAGTGCAGACGAAGGGCCCAGGGGAGGGGAGCAGTTCTTC. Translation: CSADEGPRGGEQFF.